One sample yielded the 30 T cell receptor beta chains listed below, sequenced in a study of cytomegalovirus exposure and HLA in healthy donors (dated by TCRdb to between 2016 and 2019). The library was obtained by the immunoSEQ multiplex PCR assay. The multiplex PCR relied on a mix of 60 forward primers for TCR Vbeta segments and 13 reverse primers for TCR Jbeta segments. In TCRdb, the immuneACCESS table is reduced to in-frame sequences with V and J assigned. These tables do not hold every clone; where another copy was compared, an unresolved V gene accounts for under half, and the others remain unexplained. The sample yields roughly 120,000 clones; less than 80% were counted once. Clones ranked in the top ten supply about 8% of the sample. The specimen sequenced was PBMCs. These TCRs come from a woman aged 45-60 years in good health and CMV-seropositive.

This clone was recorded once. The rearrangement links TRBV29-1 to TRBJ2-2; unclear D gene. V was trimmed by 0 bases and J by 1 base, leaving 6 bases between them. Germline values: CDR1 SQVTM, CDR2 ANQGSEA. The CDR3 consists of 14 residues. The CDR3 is CSVEDPRNTGELFF. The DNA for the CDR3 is TGCAGCGTTGAAGACCCCAGGAACACCGGGGAGCTGTTTTTT.

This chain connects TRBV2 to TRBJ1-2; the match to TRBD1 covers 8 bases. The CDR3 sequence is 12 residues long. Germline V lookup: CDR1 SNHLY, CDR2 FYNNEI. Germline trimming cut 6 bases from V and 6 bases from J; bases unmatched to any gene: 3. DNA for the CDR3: TGTGCCAGCAGACTGACAGGGGATGGCTACACCTTC. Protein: CASRLTGDGYTF. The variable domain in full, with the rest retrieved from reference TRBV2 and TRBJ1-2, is EPEVTQTPSHQVTQMGQEVILRCVPISNHLYFYWYRQILGQKVEFLVSFYNNEISEKSEIFDDQFSVERPDGSNFTLKIRSTKLEDSAMYFCASRLTGDGYTFGSGTRLTVV.

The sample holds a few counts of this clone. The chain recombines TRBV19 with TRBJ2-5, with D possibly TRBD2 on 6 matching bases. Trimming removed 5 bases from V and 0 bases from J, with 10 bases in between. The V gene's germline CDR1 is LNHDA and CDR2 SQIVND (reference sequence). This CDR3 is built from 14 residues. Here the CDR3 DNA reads TGTGCCAGTAGTGACCGGGACTACCAAGAGACCCAGTACTTC. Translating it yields CASSDRDYQETQYF.

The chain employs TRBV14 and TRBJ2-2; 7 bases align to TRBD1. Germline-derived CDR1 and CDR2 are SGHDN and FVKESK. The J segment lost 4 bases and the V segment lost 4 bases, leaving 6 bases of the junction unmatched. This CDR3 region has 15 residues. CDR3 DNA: TGTGCCAGCAGCCGACAGGGCCAGGGCACCGGGGAGCTGTTTTTT. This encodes CASSRQGQGTGELFF.

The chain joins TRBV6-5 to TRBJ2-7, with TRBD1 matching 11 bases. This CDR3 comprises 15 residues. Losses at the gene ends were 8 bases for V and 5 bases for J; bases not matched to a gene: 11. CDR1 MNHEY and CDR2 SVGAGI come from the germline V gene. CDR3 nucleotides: TGTGCCAGCCTGGGTCGGACAGGGGGCATGAACGAGCAGTACTTC. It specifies CASLGRTGGMNEQYF.

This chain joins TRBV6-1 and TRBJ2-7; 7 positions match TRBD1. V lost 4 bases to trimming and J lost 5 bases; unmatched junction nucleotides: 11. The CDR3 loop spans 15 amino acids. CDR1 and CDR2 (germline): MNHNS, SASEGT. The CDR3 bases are TGTGCCAGCAGTGGTGAGACAGGGAGTCGGGACGAGCAGTACTTC. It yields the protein CASSGETGSRDEQYF.

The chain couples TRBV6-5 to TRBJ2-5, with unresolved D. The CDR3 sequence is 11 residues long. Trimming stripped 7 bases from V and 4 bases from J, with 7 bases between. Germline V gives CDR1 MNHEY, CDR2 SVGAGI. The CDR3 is CASTYLETQYF. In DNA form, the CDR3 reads TGTGCCAGCACCTACCTAGAGACCCAGTACTTC.

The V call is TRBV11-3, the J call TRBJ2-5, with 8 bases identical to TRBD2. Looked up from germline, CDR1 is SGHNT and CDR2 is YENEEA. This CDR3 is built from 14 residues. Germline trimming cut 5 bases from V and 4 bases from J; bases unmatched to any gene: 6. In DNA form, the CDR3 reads TGTGCCAGCAGCCTCGGGGGGGCCGGAGAGACCCAGTACTTC. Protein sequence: CASSLGGAGETQYF.

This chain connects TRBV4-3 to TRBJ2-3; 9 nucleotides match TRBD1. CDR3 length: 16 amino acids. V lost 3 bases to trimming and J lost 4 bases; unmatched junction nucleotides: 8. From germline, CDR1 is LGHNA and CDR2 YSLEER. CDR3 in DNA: TGCGCCAGCAGCCATAAACCGGGACAGGGTGCAGATACGCAGTATTTT. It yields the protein CASSHKPGQGADTQYF.

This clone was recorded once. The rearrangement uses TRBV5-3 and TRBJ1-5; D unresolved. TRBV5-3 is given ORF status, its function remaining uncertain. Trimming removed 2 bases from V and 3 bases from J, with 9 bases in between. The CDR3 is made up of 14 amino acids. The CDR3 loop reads CARSLTRHNQPQHF. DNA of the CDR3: TGTGCCAGAAGCTTAACCAGACACAATCAGCCCCAGCATTTT.

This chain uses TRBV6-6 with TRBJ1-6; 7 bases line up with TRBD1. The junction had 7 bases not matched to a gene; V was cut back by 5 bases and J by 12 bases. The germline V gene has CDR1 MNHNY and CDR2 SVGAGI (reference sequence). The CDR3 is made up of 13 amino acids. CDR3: CASSDLDREPLHF. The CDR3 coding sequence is TGTGCCAGCAGTGACCTCGACAGGGAACCCCTCCACTTT.

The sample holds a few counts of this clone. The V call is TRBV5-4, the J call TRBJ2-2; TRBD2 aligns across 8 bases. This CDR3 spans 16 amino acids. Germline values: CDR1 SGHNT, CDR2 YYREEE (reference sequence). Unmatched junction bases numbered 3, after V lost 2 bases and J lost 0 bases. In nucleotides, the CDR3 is TGTGCCAGCAGCTTTGGACTAGCTTCGAACACCGGGGAGCTGTTTTTT. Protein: CASSFGLASNTGELFF.

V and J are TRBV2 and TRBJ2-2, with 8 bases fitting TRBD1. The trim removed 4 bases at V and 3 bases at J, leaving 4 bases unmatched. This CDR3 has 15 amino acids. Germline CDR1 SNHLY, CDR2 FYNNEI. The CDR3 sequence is CASSGDRTYTGELFF. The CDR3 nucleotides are TGTGCCAGCAGTGGGGACAGGACCTACACCGGGGAGCTGTTTTTT.

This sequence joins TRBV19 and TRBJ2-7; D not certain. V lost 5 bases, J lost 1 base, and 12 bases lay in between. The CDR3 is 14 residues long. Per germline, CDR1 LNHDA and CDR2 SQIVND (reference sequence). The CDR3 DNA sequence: TGTGCCAGTAGTTTTACCGACACTTCCTACGAGCAGTACTTC. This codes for CASSFTDTSYEQYF.

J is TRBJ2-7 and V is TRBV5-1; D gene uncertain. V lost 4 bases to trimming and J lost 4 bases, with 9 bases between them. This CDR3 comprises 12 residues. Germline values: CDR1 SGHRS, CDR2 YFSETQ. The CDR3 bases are TGCGCCAGCAGCGACTCAGTGTACGAGCAGTACTTC. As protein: CASSDSVYEQYF.

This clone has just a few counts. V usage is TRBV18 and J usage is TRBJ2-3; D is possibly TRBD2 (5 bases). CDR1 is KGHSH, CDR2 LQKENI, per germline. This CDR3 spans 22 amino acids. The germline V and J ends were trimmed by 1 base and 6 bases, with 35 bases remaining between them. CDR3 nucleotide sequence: TGTGCCAGCTCACCACGGAGGCCGAGTGCCTACGTATGGGTCAAGGTCTACGATACGCAGTATTTT. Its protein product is CASSPRRPSAYVWVKVYDTQYF.

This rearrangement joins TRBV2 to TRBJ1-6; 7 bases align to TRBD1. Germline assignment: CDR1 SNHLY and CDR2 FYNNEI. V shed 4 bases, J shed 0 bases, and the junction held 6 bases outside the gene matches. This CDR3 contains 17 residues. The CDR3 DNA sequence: TGTGCCAGCAGTGTGGACAGGCTTAGCTCCTATAATTCACCCCTCCACTTT. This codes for CASSVDRLSSYNSPLHF.

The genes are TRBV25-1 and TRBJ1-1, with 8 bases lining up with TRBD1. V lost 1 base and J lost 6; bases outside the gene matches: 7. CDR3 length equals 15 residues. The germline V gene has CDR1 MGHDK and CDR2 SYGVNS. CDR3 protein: CASSESLGQGSEAFF. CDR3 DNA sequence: TGTGCCAGCAGTGAATCATTAGGACAGGGTTCTGAAGCTTTCTTT. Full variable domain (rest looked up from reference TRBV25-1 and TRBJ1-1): EADIYQTPRYLVIGTGKKITLECSQTMGHDKMYWYQQDPGMELHLIHYSYGVNSTEKGDLSSESTVSRIRTEHFPLTLESARPSHTSQYLCASSESLGQGSEAFFGQGTRLTVV.

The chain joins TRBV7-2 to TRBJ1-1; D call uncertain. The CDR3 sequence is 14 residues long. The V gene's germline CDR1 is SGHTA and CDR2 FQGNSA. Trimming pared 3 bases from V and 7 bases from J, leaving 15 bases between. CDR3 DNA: TGTGCCAGCAGCTTGAATCCAGGAATCCTTGAAGCTTTCTTT. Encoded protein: CASSLNPGILEAFF.

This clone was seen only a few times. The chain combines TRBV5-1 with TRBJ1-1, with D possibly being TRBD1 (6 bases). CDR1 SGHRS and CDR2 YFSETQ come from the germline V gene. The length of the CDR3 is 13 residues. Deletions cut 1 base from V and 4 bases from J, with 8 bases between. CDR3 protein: CASSLTGSTEAFF. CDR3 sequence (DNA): TGCGCCAGCAGCTTGACAGGGAGCACTGAAGCTTTCTTT.

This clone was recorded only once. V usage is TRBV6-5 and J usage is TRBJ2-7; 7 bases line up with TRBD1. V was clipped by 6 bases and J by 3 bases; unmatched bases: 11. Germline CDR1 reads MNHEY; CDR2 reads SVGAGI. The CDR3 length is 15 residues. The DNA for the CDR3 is TGTGCCAGCAGACTAAACAAGGACAGGAGCTACGAGCAGTACTTC. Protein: CASRLNKDRSYEQYF.

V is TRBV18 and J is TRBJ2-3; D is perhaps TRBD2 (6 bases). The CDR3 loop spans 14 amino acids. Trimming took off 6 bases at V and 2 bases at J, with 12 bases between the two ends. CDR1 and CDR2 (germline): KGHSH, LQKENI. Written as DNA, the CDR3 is TGTGCCAGCTCCCCGGGACTTGTCACAGATACGCAGTATTTT. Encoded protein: CASSPGLVTDTQYF.

CDR3 DNA sequence: TGTGCCAGCAGTCGGGGGGGGAATGAAAAACTGTTTTTT. As protein: CASSRGGNEKLFF. The chain links TRBV25-1 to TRBJ1-4; D perhaps matches TRBD1 (5 bases). The CDR3 covers 13 residues. Germline CDR1 MGHDK, CDR2 SYGVNS. With 5 bases removed from V and 5 bases from J, the gap between germline ends came to 9 bases.

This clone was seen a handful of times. As DNA, the CDR3 is TGTGCCAGCAGTGACCAACAGTTCAATGAGCAGTTCTTC. Translating it yields CASSDQQFNEQFF. The chain joins TRBV6-1 to TRBJ2-1; D ambiguous. Germline CDR1 and CDR2: MNHNS and SASEGT. V was cut by 3 bases and J by 6 bases, with 9 bases left in between. The CDR3 loop spans 13 amino acids.

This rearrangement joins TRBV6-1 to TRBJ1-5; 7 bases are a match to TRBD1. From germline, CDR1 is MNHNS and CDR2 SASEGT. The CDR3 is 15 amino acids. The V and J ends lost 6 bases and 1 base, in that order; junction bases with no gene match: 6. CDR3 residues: CASSQGTASNQPQHF. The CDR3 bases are TGTGCCAGCAGCCAGGGGACAGCGAGCAATCAGCCCCAGCATTTT.

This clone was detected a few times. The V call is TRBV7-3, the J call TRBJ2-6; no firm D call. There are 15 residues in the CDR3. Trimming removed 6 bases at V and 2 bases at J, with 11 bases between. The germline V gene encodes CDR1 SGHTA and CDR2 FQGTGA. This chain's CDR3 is CASSQQIPGANVLTF. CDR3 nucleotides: TGTGCCAGCAGTCAACAGATCCCTGGGGCCAACGTCCTGACTTTC. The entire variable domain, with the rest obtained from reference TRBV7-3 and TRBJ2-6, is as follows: GAGVSQTPSNKVTEKGKYVELRCDPISGHTALYWYRQSLGQGPEFLIYFQGTGAADDSGLPNDRFFAVRPEGSVSTLKIQRTERGDSAVYLCASSQQIPGANVLTFGAGSRLTVL.

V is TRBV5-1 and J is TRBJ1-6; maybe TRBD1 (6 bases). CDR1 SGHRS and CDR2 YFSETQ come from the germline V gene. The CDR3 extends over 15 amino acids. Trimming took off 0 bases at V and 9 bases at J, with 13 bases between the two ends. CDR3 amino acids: CASSLATGIGSPLHF. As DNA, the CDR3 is TGCGCCAGCAGCTTGGCAACAGGGATAGGTTCACCCCTCCACTTT.

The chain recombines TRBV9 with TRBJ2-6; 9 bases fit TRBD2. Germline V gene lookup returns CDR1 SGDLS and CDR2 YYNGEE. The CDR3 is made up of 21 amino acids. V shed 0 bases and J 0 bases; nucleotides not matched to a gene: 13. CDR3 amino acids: CASSVEAGGLFGSSGANVLTF. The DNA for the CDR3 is TGTGCCAGCAGCGTAGAGGCGGGAGGGCTGTTTGGGTCCTCTGGGGCCAACGTCCTGACTTTC.

The CDR3 protein is CASRGAWGGETQYF. In nucleotides, the CDR3 is TGTGCCAGCAGGGGGGCGTGGGGAGGGGAGACCCAGTACTTC. The V call is TRBV6-5, the J call TRBJ2-5, with D tentatively TRBD2 (7 bases). Germline assignment: CDR1 MNHEY and CDR2 SVGAGI. The CDR3 length is 14 residues. V lost 6 bases, J lost 5 bases, and 16 bases lay in between.

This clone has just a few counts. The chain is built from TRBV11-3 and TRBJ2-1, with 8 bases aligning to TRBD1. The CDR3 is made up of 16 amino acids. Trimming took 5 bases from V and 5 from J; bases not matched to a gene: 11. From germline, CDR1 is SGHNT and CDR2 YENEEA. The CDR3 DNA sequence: TGTGCCAGCAGCCCCGCGGGTGGACAGGGTGACAATGAGCAGTTCTTC. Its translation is CASSPAGGQGDNEQFF.